The 27 T cell receptor beta chains below come from one sample, sequenced in a study of identifying expanded T cells in peripheral blood. Produced via immunoSEQ multiplex PCR; TCRdb's table is partial and in-frame only. Here the sample spans more than 95,000 clones, over 65% being singletons. The sample comprised blood. The receptors were sampled from a person aged 18 to 70 in good health.

The V call is TRBV6-1, the J call TRBJ1-2; TRBD1 aligns across 9 bases. CDR3 length: 13 residues. Germline V CDR1 and CDR2: MNHNS, SASEGT. Unmatched junction bases numbered 4, after V lost 3 bases and J lost 8 bases. Written as DNA, the CDR3 is TGTGCCAGCAGTGACCGGGACAGGGACGGCTACACCTTC. Protein product: CASSDRDRDGYTF.

The rearrangement joins TRBV15 to TRBJ1-4; D is ambiguous. CDR1 is LNHNV, CDR2 YYDKDF, per germline (reference sequence). Trimming stripped 1 base from V and 5 bases from J, with 2 bases between. This CDR3 is 12 amino acids long. The DNA of the CDR3 is TGTGCCACCAGCAGAGTGAATGAAAAACTGTTTTTT. Its protein is CATSRVNEKLFF.

This rearrangement joins TRBV4-3 to TRBJ1-2; 8 bases are a match to TRBD1. V was pared by 1 base and J by 8 bases, with 9 bases of the junction left unmatched. Germline V lookup: CDR1 LGHNA, CDR2 YSLEER. The CDR3 length is 15 residues. CDR3 sequence reads: CASSQGTGQAWGYTF. CDR3 sequence (DNA): TGCGCCAGCAGCCAAGGGACAGGGCAAGCGTGGGGCTACACCTTC.

The V call is TRBV5-6, the J call TRBJ1-3, with D uncertain. The ends were cut back, 1 base at V and 0 bases at J, with 8 bases in the middle. The CDR3 runs to 15 residues. The V gene's germline CDR1 is SGHDT and CDR2 YYEEEE. The CDR3 DNA is TGTGCCAGCAGCTTGTTCCAGCGCTCTGGAAACACCATATATTTT. Protein sequence: CASSLFQRSGNTIYF.

This chain connects TRBV2 to TRBJ1-1; D unresolved. Trimming took off 8 bases at V and 7 bases at J, with 20 bases between the two ends. The CDR3 is 14 amino acids. Germline lookup yields CDR1 SNHLY and CDR2 FYNNEI. The CDR3 DNA reads TGTGCCAGCGGTCCCCGGGTGGGGAATGGTGAAGCTTTCTTT. The encoded protein is CASGPRVGNGEAFF.

The chain combines TRBV7-9 with TRBJ1-1, with D unresolved. The CDR3 runs 17 residues. With 0 bases removed from V and 6 bases from J, the gap between germline ends came to 20 bases. Germline V lookup: CDR1 SEHNR, CDR2 FQNEAQ (reference sequence). The CDR3 DNA reads as TGTGCCAGCAGCTTAGCGTTCCTACGGGGTGGTAGCGCTGAAGCTTTCTTT. Amino acid sequence: CASSLAFLRGGSAEAFF.

The rearrangement links TRBV11-2 to TRBJ2-7; tentatively, D is TRBD2 (6 bases). CDR1 is SGHAT, CDR2 FQNNGV, per germline. V was pared by 3 bases and J by 2 bases, with 8 bases between. This CDR3 comprises 13 residues. The DNA of the CDR3 is TGTGCCAGCAGCTTTGGGGGGACCTACGAGCAGTACTTC. It encodes CASSFGGTYEQYF.

The genes are TRBV25-1 and TRBJ1-4; D is perhaps TRBD1 (6 bases). Looked up from germline, CDR1 is MGHDK and CDR2 is SYGVNS. Trimming cost V 1 base and J 5 bases, with 11 bases left between them. This CDR3 contains 15 residues. The CDR3 loop reads CASSEWGTMNEKLFF. CDR3 nucleotides: TGTGCCAGCAGTGAATGGGGGACAATGAATGAAAAACTGTTTTTT.

The V call is TRBV5-6, the J call TRBJ2-5, with 8 nucleotides matching TRBD2. V gave up 0 bases and J gave up 0 bases; unmatched junction bases: 1. The CDR3 covers 15 residues. The germline CDR1 and CDR2 sequences are SGHDT and YYEEEE. This CDR3 reads CASSLGGGYQETQYF. In nucleotides, the CDR3 is TGTGCCAGCAGCTTGGGCGGGGGGTACCAAGAGACCCAGTACTTC.

V and J are TRBV13 and TRBJ2-5; 8 nucleotides align to TRBD1. Germline-derived CDR1 and CDR2 are PRHDT and FYEKMQ (reference sequence). V shed 5 bases and J 4 bases; nucleotides not matched to a gene: 12. This CDR3 region has 16 residues. Written as DNA, the CDR3 is TGTGCCAGCAGCCCTTCCCCCCTCCAGGGGGCAGAGACCCAGTACTTC. The encoded protein is CASSPSPLQGAETQYF.

The chain recombines TRBV6-1 with TRBJ1-2, with a possible D match to TRBD1 (6 bases). Germline V gives CDR1 MNHNS, CDR2 SASEGT. The CDR3 extends over 12 amino acids. Trimming pared 4 bases from V and 8 bases from J, leaving 11 bases between. This CDR3 is CASSVRGGGYTF. In DNA, the CDR3 is TGTGCCAGCAGTGTCAGGGGCGGGGGCTACACCTTC.

The chain combines TRBV5-4 with TRBJ1-1; D unclear. The CDR3 length is 11 residues. Trimming took off 4 bases at V and 5 bases at J, with 6 bases between the two ends. The germline V gene has CDR1 SGHNT and CDR2 YYREEE (reference sequence). The CDR3 DNA follows: TGTGCCAGCAGCCTCCGAACTGAAGCTTTCTTT. Residues: CASSLRTEAFF.

DNA for the CDR3: TGCGCCAGCAGCTTGGCCCCGACAGGGATGACCGGGGAGCTGTTTTTT. Translated: CASSLAPTGMTGELFF. The chain is built from TRBV5-1 and TRBJ2-2; TRBD1 agrees at 7 bases. This CDR3 region has 16 residues. Germline V gene data show CDR1 as SGHRS and CDR2 as YFSETQ. V lost 0 bases and J lost 5; bases outside the gene matches: 7.

This rearrangement joins TRBV7-9 to TRBJ1-1; TRBD1 is a possible D gene (5 bases). The CDR3 is made up of 12 amino acids. The germline V and J ends were trimmed by 2 bases and 4 bases, with 5 bases remaining between them. CDR1 and CDR2 from the germline V gene are SEHNR and FQNEAQ (reference sequence). CDR3 region: CASSLTGTEAFF. In DNA form, the CDR3 reads TGTGCCAGCAGCTTAACAGGCACTGAAGCTTTCTTT.

The CDR3 is CAWSTGTGAKNIQYF. The CDR3 region has the DNA TGTGCCTGGAGCACCGGGACAGGGGCCAAAAACATTCAGTACTTC. The chain combines TRBV30 with TRBJ2-4; 9 bases are shared with TRBD1. The CDR3 is made up of 15 amino acids. Germline V lookup: CDR1 GTSNPN, CDR2 SVGIG (reference sequence). The J segment lost 1 base and the V segment lost 3 bases, leaving 4 bases of the junction unmatched.

This chain joins TRBV18 and TRBJ1-1, with unresolved D. With 5 bases removed from V and 3 bases from J, the gap between germline ends came to 19 bases. CDR1 is KGHSH, CDR2 LQKENI, per germline. The CDR3 is 16 residues long. The CDR3, as DNA: TGTGCCAGCTCATACGTCCGACGGCGGGATGACACTGAAGCTTTCTTT. The encoded protein is CASSYVRRRDDTEAFF.

To note about this clone: An end of the junction does not agree with germline; a read error may underlie this. In DNA, the CDR3 is TGTGCCAGCAGCCGCCTTAGTAATTTC. Protein product: CASSRLSNF. The chain uses TRBV2 and TRBJ2-4; no firm D call. CDR1 SNHLY and CDR2 FYNNEI come from the germline V gene. This CDR3 spans 9 amino acids. Supplemented by reference TRBV2 and TRBJ2-4, the full variable domain reads EPEVTQTPSHQVTQMGQEVILRCVPISNHLYFYWYRQILGQKVEFLVSFYNNEISEKSEIFDDQFSVERPDGSNFTLKIRSTKLEDSAMYFCASSRLSNFGAGTRLSVL.

The rearrangement joins TRBV5-1 to TRBJ2-3; 8 bases fit TRBD1. J gave up 4 bases and V 4 bases, and 5 bases lay outside the gene matches. CDR3 size: 14 residues. Looked up from germline, CDR1 is SGHRS and CDR2 is YFSETQ. CDR3 sequence reads: CASSGRQGSDTQYF. The CDR3 DNA is TGCGCCAGCAGCGGAAGACAGGGGTCAGATACGCAGTATTTT.

This chain connects TRBV18 to TRBJ1-4; the D gene is possibly TRBD1 (6 bases). This CDR3 is 17 amino acids long. Germline CDR1 KGHSH, CDR2 LQKENI. The ends were cut back, 0 bases at V and 8 bases at J, with 19 bases in the middle. Here the CDR3 DNA reads TGTGCCAGCTCACCACCTGGAGCCAGCAGGGGTGGGGAAAAACTGTTTTTT. Translation: CASSPPGASRGGEKLFF. The whole variable domain, filled in from reference TRBV18 and TRBJ1-4, reads NAGVMQNPRHLVRRRGQEARLRCSPMKGHSHVYWYRQLPEEGLKFMVYLQKENIIDESGMPKERFSAEFPKEGPSILRIQQVVRGDSAAYFCASSPPGASRGGEKLFFGSGTQLSVL.

The V call is TRBV19, the J call TRBJ2-1, with D perhaps TRBD2 (7 bases). V shed 5 bases and J shed 4 bases, with 12 bases lying between them. The CDR3 sequence is 14 residues long. Germline V gene sequence: CDR1 LNHDA, CDR2 SQIVND (reference sequence). The CDR3 region is CASSWGGPYNEQFF. The CDR3 nucleotides read TGTGCCAGTAGTTGGGGGGGGCCATACAATGAGCAGTTCTTC.

The chain joins TRBV6-1 to TRBJ2-7, with 9 bases aligning to TRBD2. The junction had 7 bases not matched to a gene; V was cut back by 4 bases and J by 3 bases. CDR1 and CDR2 (germline): MNHNS, SASEGT. This CDR3 has 15 residues. The CDR3 reads CASSVSSGAFYEQYF. For the CDR3, the DNA is TGTGCCAGCAGTGTTTCTAGCGGGGCTTTCTACGAGCAGTACTTC.

This chain joins TRBV9 and TRBJ2-1; 7 bases fit TRBD2. The germline gives CDR1 SGDLS, CDR2 YYNGEE. This CDR3 comprises 17 residues. V lost 3 bases to trimming and J lost 9 bases; unmatched junction nucleotides: 18. The CDR3 coding sequence is TGTGCCAGCAGCGCCCTGACTAGCCCCGGCGAGGGTGGTGAGCAGTTCTTC. Amino acid sequence: CASSALTSPGEGGEQFF.

This clone was found a few times. The chain uses TRBV25-1 and TRBJ1-4, with D maybe TRBD1 (5 bases). Germline-derived CDR1 and CDR2 are MGHDK and SYGVNS. The CDR3 length is 16 residues. V gave up 1 base and J gave up 1 base, with 10 bases separating them. The CDR3 region is CASSESSTETNEKLFF. DNA of the CDR3: TGTGCCAGCAGTGAATCCTCGACAGAAACTAATGAAAAACTGTTTTTT. The whole variable domain, filled in from reference TRBV25-1 and TRBJ1-4, reads EADIYQTPRYLVIGTGKKITLECSQTMGHDKMYWYQQDPGMELHLIHYSYGVNSTEKGDLSSESTVSRIRTEHFPLTLESARPSHTSQYLCASSESSTETNEKLFFGSGTQLSVL.

The chain is built from TRBV5-1 and TRBJ2-2; D is undetermined. The CDR3 length is 15 residues. Germline V gene sequence: CDR1 SGHRS, CDR2 YFSETQ. V was trimmed by 0 bases and J by 2 bases, leaving 8 bases between them. In DNA form, the CDR3 reads TGCGCCAGCAGCTTGGTACTCGAAAACACCGGGGAGCTGTTTTTT. This translates into CASSLVLENTGELFF.

The genes are TRBV5-4 and TRBJ1-2; maybe TRBD1 (5 bases). Between the trimmed V and J ends, which lost 0 bases and 4 bases, there was a span of 10 bases. There are 14 residues in the CDR3. In germline, CDR1 is SGHNT, CDR2 YYREEE (reference sequence). The CDR3 DNA is TGTGCCAGCAGCTTGGAAGGGGTCCTCTATGGCTACACCTTC. Translated: CASSLEGVLYGYTF.

V usage is TRBV5-1 and J usage is TRBJ2-1; 9 bases match TRBD2. There are 13 residues in the CDR3. Trimming at V came to 6 bases and at J to 7 bases, leaving 5 bases not matched to a gene. Germline lookup yields CDR1 SGHRS and CDR2 YFSETQ. In DNA, the CDR3 is TGCGCCAGCACGACTAGCGGTATAAATGAGCAGTTCTTC. As protein: CASTTSGINEQFF.

The gene calls are TRBV30 and TRBJ1-1; D not resolved. The CDR3 runs 13 residues. Per the germline V gene, CDR1 is GTSNPN and CDR2 is SVGIG (reference sequence). V shed 5 bases and J shed 6 bases, with 16 bases lying between them. The DNA of the CDR3 is TGTGCCTGGGGCGGCGGGGTAGTGGCTGAAGCTTTCTTT. It yields the protein CAWGGGVVAEAFF.